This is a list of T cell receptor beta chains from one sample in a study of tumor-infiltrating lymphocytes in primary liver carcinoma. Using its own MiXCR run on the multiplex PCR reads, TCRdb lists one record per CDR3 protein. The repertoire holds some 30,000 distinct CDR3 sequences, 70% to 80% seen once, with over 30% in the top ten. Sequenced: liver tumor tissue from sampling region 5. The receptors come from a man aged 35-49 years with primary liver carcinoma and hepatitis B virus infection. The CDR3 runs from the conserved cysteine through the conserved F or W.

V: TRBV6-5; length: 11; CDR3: CACLGLEGYTF
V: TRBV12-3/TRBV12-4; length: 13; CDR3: CAGSHTEITEAFF
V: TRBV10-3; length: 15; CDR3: CAVSESSSGANVLTF
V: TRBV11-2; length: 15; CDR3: CASSFAGSNTGELSF
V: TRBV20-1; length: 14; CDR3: CSARGLGDPYEQYF
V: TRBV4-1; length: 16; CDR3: CASSPTRTVSTGELVF
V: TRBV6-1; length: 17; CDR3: CASSEEKGRGGNQPQHF
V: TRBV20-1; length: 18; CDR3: CSARDRLPLAGGFCEQYF
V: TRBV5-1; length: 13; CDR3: CASRDAGPDTQYF
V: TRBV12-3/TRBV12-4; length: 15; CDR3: CASSFGTVLFYEQYF
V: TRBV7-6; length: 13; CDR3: CASSQTGNTEAFF
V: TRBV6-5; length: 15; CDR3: CASGSRDRLNQPQHF
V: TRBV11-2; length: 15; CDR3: CTSSPQREGSGEQFF
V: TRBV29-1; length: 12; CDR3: CGLTQGVETQYF
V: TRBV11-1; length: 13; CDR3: CASGLVRFGDLFF
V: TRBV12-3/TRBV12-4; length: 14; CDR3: CASSLEPTGYGYTF
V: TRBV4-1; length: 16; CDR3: CASSHHLQGADSHLRF
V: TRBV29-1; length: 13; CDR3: CSFRVTVNTEAIF
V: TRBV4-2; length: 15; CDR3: CTSSQGGGRGDTQYF
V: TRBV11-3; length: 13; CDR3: CASRGLLNYGYTF
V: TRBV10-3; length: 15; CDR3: CAIRATGSDGYGYTF
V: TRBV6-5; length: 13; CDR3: CASNVSQGARQYF
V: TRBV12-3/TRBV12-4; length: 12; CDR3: CASSLTGAPQHF
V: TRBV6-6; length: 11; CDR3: CASSKTHTQYF
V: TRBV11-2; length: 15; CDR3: CASTILAGGCNEQSF
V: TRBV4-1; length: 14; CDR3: CASNQDRGRLEAFF
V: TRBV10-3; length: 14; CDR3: CAISEYEGDQSQYF
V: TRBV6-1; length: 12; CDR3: CASSERGIMQFF
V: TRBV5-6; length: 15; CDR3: CTSNLVGERNSPLHF
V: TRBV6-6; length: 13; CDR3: CTSSAEFTDTQYF
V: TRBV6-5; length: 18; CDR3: CASSSLGLAGGSPETQYF
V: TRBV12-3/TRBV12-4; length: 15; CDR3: CASSLWGAPTGELFF